Following are 15 T cell receptor beta chains from one sample sequenced in a study of breast tumors, draining lymph nodes, adjacent tissues. One entry per CDR3 protein results from TCRdb running MiXCR on the multiplex PCR reads. The table has about 8,300 distinct CDR3 sequences, 35% to 55% seen once. The sample consisted of tumor-adjacent breast tissue. The receptors shown here come from a female donor with breast cancer. Some clones in this sample may be carry-over from other donors' samples.

This clonotype has only a few counts. V and J are TRBV28 and TRBJ2-3, with 9 bases lining up with TRBD1. V dropped 5 bases and J dropped 0; count of bases not matched to a gene: 6. The CDR3 runs 16 residues. The germline V gene encodes CDR1 MDHEN and CDR2 SYDVKM. The DNA for the CDR3 is TGTGCCAGCAGTCCAAACAGGGGGCCAAGCACAGATACGCAGTATTTT. Protein product: CASSPNRGPSTDTQYF.

Judged by abundance, this clonotype is medium-sized. This chain joins TRBV6-5 and TRBJ2-7; weak D call: TRBD2 (5 bases). V lost 0 bases and J lost 5, with 17 bases in between. The germline CDR1 and CDR2 sequences are MNHEY and SVGAGI. The CDR3 has 16 amino acids. The CDR3 spells CASSYSWSLASHEQYF. As DNA, the CDR3 is TGTGCCAGCAGTTACTCGTGGAGTCTAGCTTCCCACGAGCAGTACTTC.

This clonotype is large within its sample. This chain joins TRBV2 and TRBJ2-7; D gene unclear. CDR1 and CDR2 from the germline V gene are SNHLY and FYNNEI. The CDR3 is 12 amino acids. Between the trimmed V and J ends, which lost 5 bases and 3 bases, there was a span of 8 bases. This CDR3 reads CASSLDSYEQYF. The CDR3 DNA follows: TGTGCCAGCAGTCTGGATAGCTACGAGCAGTACTTC.

As concerns this clonotype: As the CDR3 is not closed by the conserved phenylalanine or tryptophan, this likely results from a read error. The chain couples TRBV2 to TRBJ1-1; D call uncertain. Per germline, CDR1 SNHLY and CDR2 FYNNEI. CDR3 size: 13 residues. V gave up 1 base and J gave up 10 bases, with 13 bases separating them. The CDR3 DNA follows: TGTGCCAGCAGTGAAGTCTCTAGTTGGGGAGCTTTCTCT. This translates into CASSEVSSWGAFS.

V gene TRBV6-1 combines with J gene TRBJ2-3; tentatively, D is TRBD1 or TRBD2 (5 bases each). The CDR3 length is 19 residues. V lost 4 bases and J lost 7, with 30 bases in between. CDR1 is MNHNS, CDR2 SASEGT, per germline. The CDR3, as DNA: TGTGCCAGCAGTGGGGCTCGGGGACGAATGACGGCACACCCTAATACGCAGTATTTT. This codes for CASSGARGRMTAHPNTQYF.

In its sample, this clonotype was seen many times. This chain connects TRBV5-1 to TRBJ2-1; D is possibly TRBD1 (6 bases). Between the trimmed V and J ends, which lost 5 bases and 4 bases, there was a span of 19 bases. CDR3 length equals 16 residues. Germline V gene sequence: CDR1 SGHRS, CDR2 YFSETQ. The CDR3 DNA sequence: TGCGCCAGCAGACAGGGCAGGGACGGCGGTTACAATGAGCAGTTCTTC. Translation: CASRQGRDGGYNEQFF. The variable domain in full, completed from reference TRBV5-1 and TRBJ2-1, reads KAGVTQTPRYLIKTRGQQVTLSCSPISGHRSVSWYQQTPGQGLQFLFEYFSETQRNKGNFPGRFSGRQFSNSRSEMNVSTLELGDSALYLCASRQGRDGGYNEQFFGPGTRLTVL.

J is TRBJ2-7 and V is TRBV20-1; TRBD2 agrees at 13 bases. The V segment lost 4 bases and the J segment 2 bases; nucleotides outside the gene matches: 11. This CDR3 comprises 17 residues. Looked up from germline, CDR1 is DFQATT and CDR2 is SNEGSKA (reference sequence). In DNA, the CDR3 is TGCAGTGCTATTTCTTCGGTGGGACTAGCGGGACCCTACGAGCAGTACTTC. Translating gives CSAISSVGLAGPYEQYF.

By share of the sample, this clonotype is medium-sized. In DNA, the CDR3 is TGTGCCAGCAGCTTGGCCGGGGGGAACGAGCAGTACTTC. As protein: CASSLAGGNEQYF. The chain combines TRBV5-5 with TRBJ2-7, with 7 bases that match TRBD2. The germline CDR1 and CDR2 sequences are SGHKS and YYEKEE (reference sequence). The V and J ends lost 0 bases and 5 bases, in that order; junction bases with no gene match: 2. This CDR3 comprises 13 residues. The full variable domain, with the rest looked up from reference TRBV5-5 and TRBJ2-7, is DAGVTQSPTHLIKTRGQQVTLRCSPISGHKSVSWYQQVLGQGPQFIFQYYEKEERGRGNFPDRFSARQFPNYSSELNVNALLLGDSALYLCASSLAGGNEQYFGPGTRLTVT.

The genes are TRBV10-3 and TRBJ2-3; weak D call: TRBD2 (5 bases). The CDR3 covers 17 residues. Germline V gene sequence: CDR1 ENHRY, CDR2 SYGVKD. V dropped 6 bases and J dropped 3 bases, with 22 bases sitting between them. The CDR3 DNA follows: TGTGCCATCAGAGACCAAGGAAGAGGGAGTCTTACAGATACGCAGTATTTT. Amino acids: CAIRDQGRGSLTDTQYF.

The V call is TRBV7-3, the J call TRBJ2-7; no reliable D call. Trimming took off 5 bases at V and 6 bases at J, with 14 bases between the two ends. The CDR3 contains 13 residues. Germline CDR1 SGHTA, CDR2 FQGTGA. CDR3 DNA sequence: TGTGCCAGCAGCGTCGCTAGTAGTTTCGAGCAGTACTTC. Protein: CASSVASSFEQYF. Complete variable domain (other parts from reference TRBV7-3 and TRBJ2-7): GAGVSQTPSNKVTEKGKYVELRCDPISGHTALYWYRQSLGQGPEFLIYFQGTGAADDSGLPNDRFFAVRPEGSVSTLKIQRTERGDSAVYLCASSVASSFEQYFGPGTRLTVT.

This clonotype was picked up a small number of times. The rearrangement links TRBV6-1 to TRBJ2-4; D gene unclear. Germline CDR1 is MNHNS and CDR2 is SASEGT. Trimming pared 1 base from V and 8 bases from J, leaving 6 bases between. This CDR3 has 12 amino acids. The CDR3 nucleotides read TGTGCCAGCAGTGAAGGAGAGGACATTCAGTACTTC. Encoded protein: CASSEGEDIQYF.

This clonotype came up a few times. V usage is TRBV7-8 and J usage is TRBJ2-6, with TRBD2 as a possible D gene (5 bases). Germline V gene sequence: CDR1 SGHVS, CDR2 FQNEAQ. This CDR3 region has 18 residues. V lost 6 bases and J 0 bases, leaving 18 bases between the germline ends. Written as DNA, the CDR3 is TGTGCCAGCAGTCTATCAGGTGGGAGACTCTCTGGGGCCAACGTCCTGACTTTC. Translating it yields CASSLSGGRLSGANVLTF.

This clonotype was detected many times. The chain carries TRBV5-1 and TRBJ1-2; the match to TRBD1 covers 7 bases. CDR3 length equals 19 residues. After removal of 1 base from V and 2 bases from J, the junction contained 17 bases not matched to a gene. The germline gives CDR1 SGHRS, CDR2 YFSETQ. The CDR3 sequence is CASSLRGVFSGTENYGYTF. The CDR3 nucleotides read TGCGCCAGCAGCTTGAGGGGCGTATTCTCCGGGACAGAAAACTATGGCTACACCTTC.

This clonotype occurred many times. The CDR3 reads CASSQPSGYEQYF. The CDR3 coding sequence is TGTGCCAGCAGCCAGCCTAGCGGCTACGAGCAGTACTTC. This chain connects TRBV3-1 to TRBJ2-7; 7 bases align to TRBD2. Germline V gene data show CDR1 as LGHDT and CDR2 as YNNKEL (reference sequence). V lost 3 bases to trimming and J lost 3 bases; unmatched junction nucleotides: 2. The CDR3 is 13 residues long.

This clonotype was recorded at least ten times. This chain connects TRBV3-1 to TRBJ1-3, with 7 bases matching TRBD1. Germline lookup yields CDR1 LGHDT and CDR2 YNNKEL (reference sequence). Germline trimming cut 1 base from V and 2 bases from J; bases unmatched to any gene: 2. This CDR3 comprises 15 residues. The CDR3 DNA is TGTGCCAGCAGCCAAGTCACAGGGGCTGGAAACACCATATATTTT. Translating gives CASSQVTGAGNTIYF.